Below are 32 T cell receptor beta chains sequenced from a single sample in a study of blood T cell repertoires in COVID-19 (dated by TCRdb to 2019 to 2021). The library came from the immunoSEQ multiplex PCR assay. This is the immuneACCESS table as TCRdb keeps it, with only in-frame sequences that have V and J called. A part of the clones is gone; compared with another copy, unresolved V genes explain less than half, and the rest is unexplained. The sample yields some 150,000 clones; about nine tenths were counted once. Clones ranked in the top ten supply under 2% of the sample. The sample was peripheral blood. The origin of the receptors is a human donor in a cohort sampled during active COVID-19.

This sequence joins TRBV24-1 and TRBJ1-1, with TRBD1 matching 7 bases. J was trimmed by 6 bases and V by 0 bases; bases with no gene match: 6. The germline gives CDR1 KGHDR, CDR2 SFDVKD. The length of the CDR3 is 15 residues. Here the CDR3 reads CATSDLRQGGAEAFF. As DNA, the CDR3 is TGTGCCACCAGTGATTTGCGACAGGGCGGGGCTGAAGCTTTCTTT.

The chain has TRBV18 and TRBJ1-1, with 8 bases fitting TRBD1. The CDR3 spans 16 residues. V lost 4 bases, J lost 0 bases, and 7 bases stayed unmatched. CDR1 KGHSH and CDR2 LQKENI come from the germline V gene. This CDR3 is CASSLWTGILNTEAFF. In DNA form, the CDR3 reads TGTGCCAGCTCACTATGGACAGGGATTTTGAACACTGAAGCTTTCTTT.

This clone was counted once. The V call is TRBV5-4, the J call TRBJ1-2; D uncertain. The CDR3 length is 14 residues. Germline V CDR1 and CDR2: SGHNT, YYREEE (reference sequence). V was pared by 0 bases and J by 6 bases, with 12 bases between. The CDR3 loop reads CASSLEGSRHGYTF. CDR3 DNA sequence: TGTGCCAGCAGCTTGGAAGGCTCCAGGCATGGCTACACCTTC.

The V gene is TRBV5-5, the J gene TRBJ1-4; 9 positions agree with TRBD1. Losses at the gene ends were 0 bases for V and 7 bases for J; bases not matched to a gene: 1. CDR1 and CDR2 (germline): SGHKS, YYEKEE (reference sequence). This CDR3 is built from 14 residues. The CDR3 protein is CASSLGDRVEKLFF. The CDR3 region has the DNA TGTGCCAGCAGCTTGGGGGACAGGGTTGAAAAACTGTTTTTT.

The chain couples TRBV19 to TRBJ2-3; 10 bases line up with TRBD1. This CDR3 has 16 amino acids. Germline V gene data show CDR1 as LNHDA and CDR2 as SQIVND (reference sequence). Losses at the gene ends were 6 bases for V and 5 bases for J; bases not matched to a gene: 11. CDR3 DNA sequence: TGTGCCAGTAGCAATAGACAGGGGGCCCTCGGAGATACGCAGTATTTT. Protein product: CASSNRQGALGDTQYF.

The V gene is TRBV5-6, the J gene TRBJ2-5; a weak D match, TRBD2 (6 bases). The V and J ends lost 4 bases and 7 bases respectively, with 14 bases between them. The CDR3 extends over 13 amino acids. CDR1 is SGHDT, CDR2 YYEEEE, per germline. The CDR3 here is CASSLPEEGTQYF. The CDR3 DNA follows: TGTGCCAGCAGCCTACCGGAGGAGGGGACCCAGTACTTC.

The chain is built from TRBV7-2 and TRBJ2-7; D is undetermined. V shed 1 base and J shed 2 bases, with 15 bases lying between them. Germline values: CDR1 SGHTA, CDR2 FQGNSA. This CDR3 has 16 amino acids. CDR3 DNA sequence: TGTGCCAGCAGCTTAGTTTCAGACTTCCAGACCTACGAGCAGTACTTC. As protein: CASSLVSDFQTYEQYF.

This chain joins TRBV5-6 and TRBJ1-2; 7 nucleotides line up with TRBD1. The V and J ends lost 4 bases and 11 bases, in that order; junction bases with no gene match: 11. Germline CDR1 is SGHDT and CDR2 is YYEEEE. The CDR3 has 13 residues. CDR3 in DNA: TGTGCCAGCAGCGCGGGACAGACCATAGGGTACACCTTC. It translates to CASSAGQTIGYTF.

J is TRBJ2-3 and V is TRBV9, with 7 nucleotides matching TRBD1. Germline CDR1 and CDR2: SGDLS and YYNGEE. This CDR3 comprises 16 residues. Losses at the gene ends were 3 bases for V and 2 bases for J; bases not matched to a gene: 9. In DNA form, the CDR3 reads TGTGCCAGCAGCGCCGAGGGCAGGGGGATCACAGATACGCAGTATTTT. It is translated as CASSAEGRGITDTQYF. Looking up the rest from reference TRBV9 and TRBJ2-3 gives the full variable domain: DSGVTQTPKHLITATGQRVTLRCSPRSGDLSVYWYQQSLDQGLQFLIQYYNGEERAKGNILERFSAQQFPDLHSELNLSSLELGDSALYFCASSAEGRGITDTQYFGPGTRLTVL.

The chain employs TRBV7-2 and TRBJ1-6, with D hard to call. This CDR3 is built from 14 residues. Germline assignment: CDR1 SGHTA and CDR2 FQGNSA. V lost 0 bases to trimming and J lost 9 bases, with 9 bases between them. DNA for the CDR3: TGTGCCAGCAGCTTAGCCTTATCGAGTTCACCCCTCCACTTT. Its translation: CASSLALSSSPLHF. Filled out from reference TRBV7-2 and TRBJ1-6, the complete variable domain reads GAGVSQSPSNKVTEKGKDVELRCDPISGHTALYWYRQSLGQGLEFLIYFQGNSAPDKSGLPSDRFSAERTGGSVSTLTIQRTQQEDSAVYLCASSLALSSSPLHFGNGTRLTVT.

To note about this clone: In the same sample, other DNA sequences code for this CDR3. J is TRBJ1-3 and V is TRBV4-2, with TRBD1 identical over 11 bases. There are 14 residues in the CDR3. Looked up from germline, CDR1 is LGHNA and CDR2 is YNFKEQ. V lost 5 bases and J lost 4; bases outside the gene matches: 1. The CDR3: CASSGQGAGNTIYF. CDR3 nucleotide sequence: TGTGCCAGCAGCGGACAGGGGGCCGGAAACACCATATATTTT.

This clone was detected only a few times. The chain couples TRBV4-2 to TRBJ1-4; D is possibly TRBD1 (6 bases). With 1 base removed from V and 8 bases from J, the gap between germline ends came to 17 bases. Looked up from germline, CDR1 is LGHNA and CDR2 is YNFKEQ. The length of the CDR3 is 16 residues. DNA of the CDR3: TGTGCCAGCAGCCAAGTAATGGCAGGGGCTGGGGAAAAACTGTTTTTT. It specifies CASSQVMAGAGEKLFF.

The gene calls are TRBV15 and TRBJ2-3, with a weak D call TRBD2 (6 bases). V lost 0 bases, J lost 6 bases, and 13 bases lay in between. This CDR3 comprises 15 residues. The germline V gene encodes CDR1 LNHNV and CDR2 YYDKDF (reference sequence). The DNA for the CDR3 is TGTGCCACCAGCAGAGATCGGCTAGCGCCCGATACGCAGTATTTT. Translation: CATSRDRLAPDTQYF.

Details on this clone: A junction boundary mismatches the germline segment, possibly from a read error. CDR3 protein: CASSNSDRSDYGYTF. The CDR3 nucleotides read TGTGCCAGCAGTAACTCCGACAGATCTGACTATGGCTACACCTTC. This chain uses TRBV6-4 with TRBJ1-2; D possibly corresponds to TRBD1 (5 bases). The V gene's germline CDR1 is MRHNA and CDR2 SNTAGT. This CDR3 has 15 residues.

The rearrangement uses TRBV6-2 or TRBV6-3 and TRBJ2-7; 14 bases map to TRBD2. CDR3 length: 15 amino acids. In germline, CDR1 is MNHEY, CDR2 SVGEGT. J was trimmed by 6 bases and V by 5 bases; bases with no gene match: 6. The chain's CDR3 is CASSPGLAGATEQYF. Written as DNA, the CDR3 is TGTGCCAGCAGTCCGGGACTAGCGGGGGCAACCGAGCAGTACTTC.

The rearrangement uses TRBV5-5 and TRBJ1-1; 7 bases map to TRBD1. This CDR3 is 16 amino acids long. The junction had 13 bases not matched to a gene; V was cut back by 4 bases and J by 4 bases. Germline-derived CDR1 and CDR2 are SGHKS and YYEKEE (reference sequence). For the CDR3, the DNA is TGTGCCAGCAGCGGAACGCCGGGACCAGGGGGCACTGAAGCTTTCTTT. The encoded protein is CASSGTPGPGGTEAFF.

The chain couples TRBV10-3 to TRBJ1-1; D might be TRBD1 (6 bases). The CDR3 is 15 residues long. Germline CDR1 reads ENHRY; CDR2 reads SYGVKD. Trimming took 0 bases from V and 1 from J, leaving 9 bases between them. The CDR3 bases are TGTGCCATCAGTGAGTCGGGGACAAAGAACACTGAAGCTTTCTTT. Amino acid sequence: CAISESGTKNTEAFF.

CDR3: CASSIEEGISEAFF. The CDR3 DNA is TGTGCCAGTAGTATCGAGGAGGGAATTTCTGAAGCTTTCTTT. The J gene is TRBJ1-1, the V gene TRBV19; D is unresolved. The V gene's germline CDR1 is LNHDA and CDR2 SQIVND (reference sequence). Trimming removed 3 bases at V and 6 bases at J, with 14 bases between. There are 14 residues in the CDR3.

V and J are TRBV6-6 and TRBJ1-1; tentatively, D is TRBD1 (5 bases). Trimming removed 2 bases at V and 6 bases at J, with 10 bases between. The V gene's germline CDR1 is MNHNY and CDR2 SVGAGI (reference sequence). The CDR3 has 13 amino acids. The CDR3 DNA reads TGTGCCAGCAGTTACCCAGGGAGGGCTGAAGCTTTCTTT. Amino acids: CASSYPGRAEAFF.

The chain has TRBV3-1 (or the pseudogene TRBV3-2) and TRBJ2-7, with 10 bases matching TRBD2. Trimming cost V 4 bases and J 6 bases; bases outside gene matches: 3. CDR1 is LGHDT, CDR2 YNNKEL, per germline (reference sequence). This CDR3 comprises 13 residues. The CDR3 DNA reads as TGTGCCAGCAGCCGCGGACTAGCGGCCGAGCAGTACTTC. Protein: CASSRGLAAEQYF.

The V call is TRBV2, the J call TRBJ2-7; 15 bases are a match to TRBD2. The CDR3 totals 18 residues. Germline V lookup: CDR1 SNHLY, CDR2 FYNNEI. Unmatched junction bases numbered 14, after V lost 4 bases and J lost 7 bases. CDR3 coding DNA: TGTGCCAGCAGTGGTAGCCCCGGGACTAGCGGGGGGCCATGGGAGCAGTACTTC. This codes for CASSGSPGTSGGPWEQYF.

The V call is TRBV5-1, the J call TRBJ1-1; 8 bases match TRBD1. The CDR3 contains 18 residues. V gave up 0 bases and J gave up 3 bases; unmatched junction bases: 13. Germline V gene data show CDR1 as SGHRS and CDR2 as YFSETQ. As DNA, the CDR3 is TGCGCCAGCAGCTTGGTAACCAGGGGGCTCGTGGGGGACACTGAAGCTTTCTTT. Translation: CASSLVTRGLVGDTEAFF.

The chain joins TRBV6-5 to TRBJ1-4; possible D gene TRBD1, 5 bases. In germline, CDR1 is MNHEY, CDR2 SVGAGI. This CDR3 comprises 13 residues. Trimming removed 6 bases at V and 8 bases at J, with 13 bases between. CDR3 DNA sequence: TGTGCCAGCAGGGGGGGACTTGGAGAAAAACTGTTTTTT. Translating gives CASRGGLGEKLFF.

The V and J genes are TRBV3-1 (or the pseudogene TRBV3-2) and TRBJ1-2; 7 nucleotides match TRBD1. V dropped 3 bases and J dropped 12; count of bases not matched to a gene: 7. Germline V gene data show CDR1 as LGHDT and CDR2 as YNNKEL (reference sequence). This CDR3 spans 12 amino acids. DNA of the CDR3: TGTGCCAGCAGCCAGGGACGACAGGGCAACACCTTC. Translated: CASSQGRQGNTF.

The CDR3 reads CASSELRQGAGSNQPQHF. The CDR3 DNA sequence: TGTGCCAGCAGTGAACTACGGCAGGGGGCTGGTAGCAATCAGCCCCAGCATTTT. The rearrangement links TRBV6-1 to TRBJ1-5; TRBD1 matches at 8 bases. Germline loops: CDR1 MNHNS, CDR2 SASEGT. This CDR3 has 18 residues. Trimming cost V 2 bases and J 0 bases; bases outside gene matches: 9.

The rearrangement joins TRBV5-4 to TRBJ2-1, with 7 bases that match TRBD1. Germline CDR1 is SGHNT and CDR2 is YYREEE (reference sequence). The CDR3 has 14 residues. The trim removed 4 bases at V and 6 bases at J, leaving 7 bases unmatched. This chain's CDR3 is CASSLPGQFNEQFF. The DNA of the CDR3 is TGTGCCAGCAGCCTCCCGGGACAGTTCAATGAGCAGTTCTTC.

CDR3 amino acids: CSANLDRGYTF. DNA for the CDR3: TGCAGTGCTAACCTAGACCGGGGCTACACCTTC. The genes are TRBV20-1 and TRBJ1-2; the D is unclear. This CDR3 has 11 amino acids. The germline V gene has CDR1 DFQATT and CDR2 SNEGSKA (reference sequence). V was cut by 4 bases and J by 8 bases, with 11 bases left in between.

This clone was counted a few times. The chain has TRBV7-8 and TRBJ2-7; D is perhaps TRBD1 (5 bases). Trimming took 5 bases from V and 1 from J, leaving 18 bases between them. CDR1 is SGHVS and CDR2 is FQNEAQ in the germline V gene. CDR3 length: 16 amino acids. In DNA form, the CDR3 reads TGTGCCAGCAGCCCATACAGGACCCCCGTTTCCTACGAGCAGTACTTC. Its protein product is CASSPYRTPVSYEQYF. The full variable domain, its missing parts supplied by reference TRBV7-8 and TRBJ2-7, is GAGVSQSPRYKVAKRGQDVALRCDPISGHVSLFWYQQALGQGPEFLTYFQNEAQLDKSGLPSDRFFAERPEGSVSTLKIQRTQQEDSAVYLCASSPYRTPVSYEQYFGPGTRLTVT.

The rearrangement uses TRBV7-2 and TRBJ2-7; 8 nucleotides agree with TRBD1. The ends lost 5 bases at V and 2 bases at J; junction bases unmatched: 11. CDR3 length: 16 residues. Germline lookup yields CDR1 SGHTA and CDR2 FQGNSA. CDR3 protein: CASSPNTGGIPYEQYF. The CDR3, as DNA: TGTGCCAGCAGCCCGAATACAGGGGGGATCCCCTACGAGCAGTACTTC.

This clone came up once. The gene calls are TRBV6-2 or TRBV6-3 and TRBJ1-6; 9 nucleotides line up with TRBD1. CDR3 length: 15 amino acids. The V gene's germline CDR1 is MNHEY and CDR2 SVGEGT. J was trimmed by 10 bases and V by 3 bases; bases with no gene match: 7. The CDR3 region has the DNA TGTGCCAGCAGTTATTGGGACAGGGATACGTCACCCCTCCACTTT. Translation gives CASSYWDRDTSPLHF.

The CDR3 nucleotides read TGTGCCAGCTCACCAAACAGGGTCATGAACACTGAAGCTTTCTTT. This translates into CASSPNRVMNTEAFF. The chain couples TRBV18 to TRBJ1-1, with a weak D call TRBD1 (6 bases). CDR1 and CDR2 from the germline V gene are KGHSH and LQKENI. The CDR3 loop spans 15 amino acids. V dropped 2 bases and J dropped 0 bases, with 10 bases sitting between them.

The chain carries TRBV9 and TRBJ1-2; 10 nucleotides line up with TRBD1. Germline V gives CDR1 SGDLS, CDR2 YYNGEE. The V gene end was trimmed by 7 bases and the J gene end by 4 bases; junction bases not matched to a gene: 13. CDR3 length equals 16 residues. Here the CDR3 DNA reads TGTGCCAGCCGCCCCCTTAGGGACAGGGGTTCCTATGGCTACACCTTC. Translated: CASRPLRDRGSYGYTF.